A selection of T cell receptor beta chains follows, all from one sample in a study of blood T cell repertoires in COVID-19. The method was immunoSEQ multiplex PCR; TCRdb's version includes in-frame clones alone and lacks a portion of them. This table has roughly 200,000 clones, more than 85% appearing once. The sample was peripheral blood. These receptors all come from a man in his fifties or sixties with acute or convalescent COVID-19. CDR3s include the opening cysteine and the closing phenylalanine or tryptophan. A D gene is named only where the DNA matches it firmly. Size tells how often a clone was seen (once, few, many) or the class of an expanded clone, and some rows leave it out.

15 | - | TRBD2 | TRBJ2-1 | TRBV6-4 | CASSLAGGPYNEQFF | TGTGCCAGCAGTCTAGCGGGGGGGCCTTACAATGAGCAGTTCTTC
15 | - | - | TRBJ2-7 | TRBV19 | CASSIVGGGGYEQYF | TGTGCCAGTAGTATTGTCGGAGGCGGTGGGTACGAGCAGTACTTC
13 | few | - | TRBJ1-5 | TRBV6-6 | CASTFGGNQPQHF | TGTGCCAGCACCTTCGGGGGCAATCAGCCCCAGCATTTT
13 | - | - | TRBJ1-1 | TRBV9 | CASSAVGGAEAFF | TGTGCCAGCAGCGCCGTGGGGGGGGCTGAAGCTTTCTTT
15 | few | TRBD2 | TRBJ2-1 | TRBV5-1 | CASRFSGGPYNEQFF | TGCGCCAGCAGGTTTAGCGGGGGGCCTTACAATGAGCAGTTCTTC
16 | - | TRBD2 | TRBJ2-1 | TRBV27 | CASKNAASGGAAEQFF | TGTGCCAGCAAAAATGCTGCTAGCGGGGGGGCAGCTGAGCAGTTCTTC
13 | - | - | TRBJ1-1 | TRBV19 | CASSMRENTEAFF | TGTGCCAGTAGTATGAGGGAGAACACTGAAGCTTTCTTT
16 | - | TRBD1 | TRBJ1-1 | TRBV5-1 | CASSPVQGRMNTEAFF | TGCGCCAGCAGCCCCGTACAGGGGCGCATGAACACTGAAGCTTTCTTT
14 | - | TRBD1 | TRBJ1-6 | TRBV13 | CASSSGTENSPLHF | TGTGCCAGCAGTTCCGGGACAGAAAATTCACCCCTCCACTTT
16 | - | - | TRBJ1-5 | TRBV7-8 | CASSLGGQGSNQPQHF | TGTGCCAGCAGCTTAGGAGGTCAGGGTTCCAATCAGCCCCAGCATTTT
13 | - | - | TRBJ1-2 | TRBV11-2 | CASSLPPGYGYTF | TGTGCCAGCAGCTTACCCCCGGGTTATGGCTACACCTTC